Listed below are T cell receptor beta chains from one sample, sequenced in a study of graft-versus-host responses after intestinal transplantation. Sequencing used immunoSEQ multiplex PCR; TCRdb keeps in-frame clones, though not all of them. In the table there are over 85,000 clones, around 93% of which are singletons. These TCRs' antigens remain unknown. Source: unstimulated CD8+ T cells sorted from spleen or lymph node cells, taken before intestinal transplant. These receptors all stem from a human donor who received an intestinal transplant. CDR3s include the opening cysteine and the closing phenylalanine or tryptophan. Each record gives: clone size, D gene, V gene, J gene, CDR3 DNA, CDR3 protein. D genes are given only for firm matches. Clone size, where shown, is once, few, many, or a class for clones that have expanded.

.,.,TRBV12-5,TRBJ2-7,TGTGCTAGTGCCCTGGGGAGCGCTTACTCCTACGAGCAGTACTTC,CASALGSAYSYEQYF
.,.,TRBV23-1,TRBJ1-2,TGCGCCAGCAGTCAAAACGTCGGCCATAACTATGGCTACACCTTC,CASSQNVGHNYGYTF
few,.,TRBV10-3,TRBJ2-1,TGTGCCATCAGTGATACAGTAGGTGAGCAGTTCTTC,CAISDTVGEQFF
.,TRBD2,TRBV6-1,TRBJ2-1,TGTGCCAGCAGTGTTCTAGCGGGAGGGCCGCTCAATGAGCAGTTCTTC,CASSVLAGGPLNEQFF
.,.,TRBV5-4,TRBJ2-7,TGTGCCAGCAGCGGCGACAGCTACGAGCAGTACTTC,CASSGDSYEQYF
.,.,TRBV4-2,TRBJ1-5,TGTGCCAGCAGCCAAGATGAAGGGTTTGAACAGCCCCAGCATTTT,CASSQDEGFEQPQHF
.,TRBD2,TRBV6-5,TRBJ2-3,TGTGCCAGCAGACGGGGGGAGCCCGCCGATACGCAGTATTTT,CASRRGEPADTQYF
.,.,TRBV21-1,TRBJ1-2,TGTGCCAGCAGCCGACCCATGAGAGGCTACACCTTC,CASSRPMRGYTF
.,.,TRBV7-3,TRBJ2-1,TGTGCCAGCAGCCTTGGGACTCCCTCCTACAATGAGCAGTTCTTC,CASSLGTPSYNEQFF
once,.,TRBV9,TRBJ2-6,TGTGCCAGCAGCGTGAACAGGGCGCGATCCTCTGGGGCCAACGTCCTGACTTTC,CASSVNRARSSGANVLTF
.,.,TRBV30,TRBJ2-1,TGTGCCTGGAGTATGACCCCTGTTGAGCAGTTCTTC,CAWSMTPVEQFF
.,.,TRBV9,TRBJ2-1,TGTGCCAGCAGCGTTTCTCAGACCTACAATGAGCAGTTCTTC,CASSVSQTYNEQFF
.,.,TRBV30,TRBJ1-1,TGTGCCTGGATTAGTGGGAACACTGAAGCTTTCTTT,CAWISGNTEAFF
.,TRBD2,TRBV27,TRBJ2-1,TGTGCCAGCAGTTTATTGGGATCCGGGACTAGCTCCTACAATGAGCAGTTCTTC,CASSLLGSGTSSYNEQFF
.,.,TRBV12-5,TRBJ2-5,TGTGCTAGTGGTTTCCCGGGTGAAGGGACCCAGTACTTC,CASGFPGEGTQYF
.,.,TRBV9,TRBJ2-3,TGTGCCAGCAGTGGACTTTCAGACACAGATACGCAGTATTTT,CASSGLSDTDTQYF
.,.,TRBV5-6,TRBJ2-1,TGTGCCAGCAGCGAGGGAAACAATGAGCAGTTCTTC,CASSEGNNEQFF
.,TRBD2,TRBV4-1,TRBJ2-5,TGCGCCAGCAGCCAAGCCCTTACTAGCGGGACCAGGGGGGCCCAAGAGACCCAGTACTTC,CASSQALTSGTRGAQETQYF
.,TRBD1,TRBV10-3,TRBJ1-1,TGTGCCATCAGTGAGGGACAGGAGTACACTGAAGCTTTCTTT,CAISEGQEYTEAFF
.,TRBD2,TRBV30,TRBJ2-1,TGTGCCTGGAGTGCCGGGGGGTACAATGAGCAGTTCTTC,CAWSAGGYNEQFF
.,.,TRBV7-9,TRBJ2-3,TGTGCCAGCAGCTCCCACGGGAGCACAGATACGCAGTATTTT,CASSSHGSTDTQYF
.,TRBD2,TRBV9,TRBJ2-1,TGTGCCAGCAGCGTAGCGGGCGGGAGCTTGAATGAGCAGTTCTTC,CASSVAGGSLNEQFF
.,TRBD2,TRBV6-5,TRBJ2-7,TGTGCCAGCAGTTACACTGCGACTAGCGGGAGTGGCGAGCAGTACTTC,CASSYTATSGSGEQYF
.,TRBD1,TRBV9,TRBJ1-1,TGTGCCAGCAGCGATGGGGACAGGGAAGTGAACACTGAAGCTTTCTTT,CASSDGDREVNTEAFF
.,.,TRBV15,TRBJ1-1,TGTGCCACCAGGACCCTTGGGGAGAACACTGAAGCTTTCTTT,CATRTLGENTEAFF
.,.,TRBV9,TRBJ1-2,TGTGCCAGCAGCGTAGATGGGGGCCACTATGGCTACACCTTC,CASSVDGGHYGYTF
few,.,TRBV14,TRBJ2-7,TGTGCCAGCAGCCAAGGCTTTAGCGGACTCCCTGGAGGGCAGTACTTC,CASSQGFSGLPGGQYF
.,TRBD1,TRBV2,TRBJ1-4,TGTGCCAGCACCCCCGGACAGGGGGTAGAAAAACTGTTTTTT,CASTPGQGVEKLFF
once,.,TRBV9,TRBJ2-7,TGTGCCAGCAGCGTTGGGGTTACCTACGAGCAGTACTTC,CASSVGVTYEQYF
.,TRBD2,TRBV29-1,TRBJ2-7,TGCAGCGTTGAGGGAGGGGATACCTACGAGCAGTACTTC,CSVEGGDTYEQYF
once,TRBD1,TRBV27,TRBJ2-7,TGTGCCAGCAGCCACGGTGTGGGGAAGACAGGGGGAATTCCCTACGAGCAGTACTTC,CASSHGVGKTGGIPYEQYF
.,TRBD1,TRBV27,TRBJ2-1,TGTGCCAGCTCGATACAGGGGAACAATGAGCAGTTCTTC,CASSIQGNNEQFF
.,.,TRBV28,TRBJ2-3,TGTGCCAGCAGTCGACCCAGGGGCCGGACAGATACGCAGTATTTT,CASSRPRGRTDTQYF
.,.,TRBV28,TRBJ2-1,TGTGCCAGCAGTACCAACAGGGTTCAACCCCATGAGCAGTTCTTC,CASSTNRVQPHEQFF
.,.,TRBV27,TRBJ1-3,TGTGCCAGCAGTCTATACGGGGGCCGGGCTGGAAACACCATATATTTT,CASSLYGGRAGNTIYF
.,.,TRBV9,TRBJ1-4,TGTGCCAGCAGCGTAGACGGCAGGGCCGAGCTGTTTTTT,CASSVDGRAELFF
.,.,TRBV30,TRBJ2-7,TGTGCCTGGACCGGGGAACAGGGCCACTCCTACGAGCAGTACTTC,CAWTGEQGHSYEQYF
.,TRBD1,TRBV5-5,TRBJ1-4,TGTGCCAGCAGCGGGACAGGGGTTGAAAAACTGTTTTTT,CASSGTGVEKLFF
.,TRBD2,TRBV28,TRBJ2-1,TGTGCCAGCAGTAAAGCGGGAGGGCCCTTCGATGAGCAGTTCTTC,CASSKAGGPFDEQFF
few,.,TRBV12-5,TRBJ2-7,TGTGCTACCGGGACTTCAGCCTACGAGCAGTACTTC,CATGTSAYEQYF
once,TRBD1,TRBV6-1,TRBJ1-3,TGTGCCAGCAGTGAATCCTTCCAGGGGGACTTCTCTGGAAACACCATATATTTT,CASSESFQGDFSGNTIYF
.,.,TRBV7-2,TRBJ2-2,TGTGCCAGCAGCCCTGACCCTCTAGCGCTGAACACCGGGGAGCTGTTTTTT,CASSPDPLALNTGELFF
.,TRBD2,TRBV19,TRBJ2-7,TGTGCCAGTAGTATAGGGGGGGGAGGGTACGAGCAGTACTTC,CASSIGGGGYEQYF
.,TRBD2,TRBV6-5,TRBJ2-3,TGTGCCAGCAGTTACTCAGCGGGAGGGCCAGATACGCAGTATTTT,CASSYSAGGPDTQYF
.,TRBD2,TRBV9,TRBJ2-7,TGTGCCAGCAGCCTTGGGCTAGCGGGAGGCCCAGCCTACGAGCAGTACTTC,CASSLGLAGGPAYEQYF
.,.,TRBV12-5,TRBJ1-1,TGTGCTAGTGACGACCCCCGCGGCAGCCCGAACACTGAAGCTTTCTTT,CASDDPRGSPNTEAFF
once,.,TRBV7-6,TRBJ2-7,TGTGCCAGCAGCCAACGGGACACCGCCTACGAGCAGTACTTC,CASSQRDTAYEQYF
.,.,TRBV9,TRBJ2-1,TGTGCCAGCAGCGTAGGCCCCGGGACGGGCTCCTACAATGAGCAGTTCTTC,CASSVGPGTGSYNEQFF
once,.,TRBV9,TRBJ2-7,TGTGCCAGCAGCCTGGCAGAGGCCCCAGGCTACGAGCAGTACTTC,CASSLAEAPGYEQYF
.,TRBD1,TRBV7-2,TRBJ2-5,TGTGCCAGCAGCTTATTTGGGACAGGATTAAATGGGGAGACCCAGTACTTC,CASSLFGTGLNGETQYF
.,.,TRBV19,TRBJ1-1,TGTGCCAGTAGTGTAACCTGGGGCACTGAAGCTTTCTTT,CASSVTWGTEAFF
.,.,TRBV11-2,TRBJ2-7,TGTGCCAGCAGCTTTTCCAGGATCGACGAGCAGTACTTC,CASSFSRIDEQYF
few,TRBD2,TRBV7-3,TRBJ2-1,TGTGCCAGCAGCCCATTCCCCCGGGAGGATTACAATGAGCAGTTCTTC,CASSPFPREDYNEQFF
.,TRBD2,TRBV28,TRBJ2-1,TGTGCCAGCAGTTTAGGGCTAGCGGGAGTATTGGACAATGAGCAGTTCTTC,CASSLGLAGVLDNEQFF
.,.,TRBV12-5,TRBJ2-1,TGTGCTAGTGGTTTAACTAGATACAATGAGCAGTTCTTC,CASGLTRYNEQFF